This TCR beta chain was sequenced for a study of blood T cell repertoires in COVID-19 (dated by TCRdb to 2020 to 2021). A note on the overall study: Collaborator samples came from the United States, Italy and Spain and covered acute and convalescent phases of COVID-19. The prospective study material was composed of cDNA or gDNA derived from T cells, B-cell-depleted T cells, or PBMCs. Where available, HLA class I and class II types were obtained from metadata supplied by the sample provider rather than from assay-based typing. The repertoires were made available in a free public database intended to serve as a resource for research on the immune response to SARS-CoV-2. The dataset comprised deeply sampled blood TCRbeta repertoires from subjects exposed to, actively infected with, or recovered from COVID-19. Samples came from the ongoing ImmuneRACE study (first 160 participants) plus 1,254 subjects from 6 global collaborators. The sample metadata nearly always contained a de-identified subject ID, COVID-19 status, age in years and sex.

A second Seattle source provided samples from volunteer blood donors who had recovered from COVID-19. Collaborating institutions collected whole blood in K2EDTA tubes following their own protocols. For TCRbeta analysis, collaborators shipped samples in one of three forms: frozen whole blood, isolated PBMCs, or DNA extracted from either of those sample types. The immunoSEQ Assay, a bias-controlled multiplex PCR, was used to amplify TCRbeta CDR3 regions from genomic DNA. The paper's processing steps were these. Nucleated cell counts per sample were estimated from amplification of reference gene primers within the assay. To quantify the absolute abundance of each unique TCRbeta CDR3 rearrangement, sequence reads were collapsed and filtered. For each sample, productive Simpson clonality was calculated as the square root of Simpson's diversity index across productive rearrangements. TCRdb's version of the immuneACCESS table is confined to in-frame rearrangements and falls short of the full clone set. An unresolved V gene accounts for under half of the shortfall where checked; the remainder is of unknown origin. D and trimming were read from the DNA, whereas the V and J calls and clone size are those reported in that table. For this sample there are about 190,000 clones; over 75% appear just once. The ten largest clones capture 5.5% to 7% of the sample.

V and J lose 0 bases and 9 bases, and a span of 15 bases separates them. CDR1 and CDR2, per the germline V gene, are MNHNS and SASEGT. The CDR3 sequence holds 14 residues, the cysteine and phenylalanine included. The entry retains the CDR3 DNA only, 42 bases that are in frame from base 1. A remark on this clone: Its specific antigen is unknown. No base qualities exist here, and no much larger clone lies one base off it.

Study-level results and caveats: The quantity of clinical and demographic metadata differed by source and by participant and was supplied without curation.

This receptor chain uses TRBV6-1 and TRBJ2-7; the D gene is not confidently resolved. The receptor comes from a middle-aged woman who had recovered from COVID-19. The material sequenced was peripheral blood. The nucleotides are TGTGCCAGCAGTGAAGCGCACCCGAGCACGGGGCAGTACTTC. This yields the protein CASSEAHPSTGQYF.